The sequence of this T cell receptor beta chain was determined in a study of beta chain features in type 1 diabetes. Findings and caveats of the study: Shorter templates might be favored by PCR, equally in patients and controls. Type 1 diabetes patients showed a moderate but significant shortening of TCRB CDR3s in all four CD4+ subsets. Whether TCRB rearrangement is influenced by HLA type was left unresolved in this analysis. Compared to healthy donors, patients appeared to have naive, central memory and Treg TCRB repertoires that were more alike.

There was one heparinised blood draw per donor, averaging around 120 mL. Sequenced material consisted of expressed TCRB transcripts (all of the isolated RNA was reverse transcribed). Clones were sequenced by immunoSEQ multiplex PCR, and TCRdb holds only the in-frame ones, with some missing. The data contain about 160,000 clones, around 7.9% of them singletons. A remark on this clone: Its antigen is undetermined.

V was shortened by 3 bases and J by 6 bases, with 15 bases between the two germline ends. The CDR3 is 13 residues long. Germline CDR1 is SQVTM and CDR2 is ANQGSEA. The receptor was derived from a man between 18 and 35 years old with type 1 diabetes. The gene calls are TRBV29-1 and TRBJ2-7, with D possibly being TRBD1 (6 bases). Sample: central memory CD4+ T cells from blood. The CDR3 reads CSVDGGGGFEQYF. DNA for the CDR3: TGCAGCGTTGACGGTGGGGGCGGTTTCGAGCAGTACTTC.